This is a list of T cell receptor beta chains from one sample in a study of OX40 agonist ivuxolimab in advanced cancers. Using immunoSEQ multiplex PCR, the repertoire was profiled, and TCRdb retains in-frame clones only, with some absent. The sample includes about 17,000 clones, around nine tenths of them seen just once. The sample in question was CD4+ or CD8+ T cells sorted from blood, obtained in a trial of the OX40 agonist ivuxolimab. The receptors were gathered from an adult with an advanced solid tumor such as melanoma, head and neck, liver or kidney cancer. Each CDR3 is given with its conserved first and last residue. D genes are given only for firm matches. Only some rows state a clone size, as once, few, many or a class for expanded clones.

v_gene: TRBV13; abundance: -; j_gene: TRBJ2-2; d_gene: -; CDR3nt: TGTGCCAGCAGCTGGGGGCCCAGCAGGGGGAACACCGGGGAGCTGTTTTTT; CDR3aa: CASSWGPSRGNTGELFF
v_gene: TRBV5-5; abundance: -; j_gene: TRBJ2-7; d_gene: TRBD1; CDR3nt: TGTGCCAGCAGCTTGGGTCCAGGGGGCAACGAGCAGTACTTC; CDR3aa: CASSLGPGGNEQYF
v_gene: TRBV6-4; abundance: once; j_gene: TRBJ2-3; d_gene: -; CDR3nt: TGTGCCAGCAGCCCTGGGGCTAGCGGCACAGATACGCAGTATTTT; CDR3aa: CASSPGASGTDTQYF
v_gene: TRBV15; abundance: -; j_gene: TRBJ2-7; d_gene: -; CDR3nt: TGTGCCACCAGCACCGACAGGCCTTCCTACGAGCAGTACTTC; CDR3aa: CATSTDRPSYEQYF
v_gene: TRBV4-3; abundance: -; j_gene: TRBJ1-1; d_gene: -; CDR3nt: TGCGCCAGCAGCCAAGATTGGAGGGGGACGACGAACACTGAAGCTTTCTTT; CDR3aa: CASSQDWRGTTNTEAFF
v_gene: TRBV27; abundance: -; j_gene: TRBJ1-1; d_gene: -; CDR3nt: TGTGCCAGCAGTTTATCAGGATACACTGAAGCTTTCTTT; CDR3aa: CASSLSGYTEAFF
v_gene: TRBV27; abundance: -; j_gene: TRBJ2-1; d_gene: -; CDR3nt: TGTGCCAGCAGTCGATCCCTAGACAGATACAATGAGCAGTTCTTC; CDR3aa: CASSRSLDRYNEQFF
v_gene: TRBV18; abundance: few; j_gene: TRBJ1-5; d_gene: TRBD1; CDR3nt: TGTGCCAGCTCACCAGAAGGGGGCCTGGGCAATCAGCCCCAGCATTTT; CDR3aa: CASSPEGGLGNQPQHF
v_gene: TRBV7-9; abundance: -; j_gene: TRBJ2-7; d_gene: -; CDR3nt: TGTGCCAGCAGTCCAGGGTTCGAGCAGTACTTC; CDR3aa: CASSPGFEQYF
v_gene: TRBV29-1; abundance: -; j_gene: TRBJ1-2; d_gene: -; CDR3nt: TGCAGCGTTGAACTATCCCGGGATTTTTATGGCTACACCTTC; CDR3aa: CSVELSRDFYGYTF
v_gene: TRBV7-9; abundance: -; j_gene: TRBJ2-1; d_gene: -; CDR3nt: TGTGCCAGCAGCTTATACAGTTCCTACAATGAGCAGTTCTTC; CDR3aa: CASSLYSSYNEQFF
v_gene: TRBV30; abundance: -; j_gene: TRBJ2-7; d_gene: -; CDR3nt: TGTGCCTGGACTACAGGTCACGAGCAGTACTTC; CDR3aa: CAWTTGHEQYF
v_gene: TRBV4-1; abundance: once; j_gene: TRBJ2-7; d_gene: -; CDR3nt: TGCGCCAGCAGCCCCCCCCTGGGCCGATACGAGCAGTACTTC; CDR3aa: CASSPPLGRYEQYF
v_gene: TRBV7-6; abundance: -; j_gene: TRBJ2-1; d_gene: -; CDR3nt: TGTGCCAGCAGCCCACCAGGGCGGGCCTCCTACAATGAGCAGTTCTTC; CDR3aa: CASSPPGRASYNEQFF
v_gene: TRBV6-1; abundance: -; j_gene: TRBJ1-3; d_gene: -; CDR3nt: TGTGCCAGCAGTGAACGGAGACAGTCACCCTCTGGAAACACCATATATTTT; CDR3aa: CASSERRQSPSGNTIYF
v_gene: TRBV15; abundance: -; j_gene: TRBJ2-1; d_gene: TRBD2; CDR3nt: TGTGCCACCAGCAGCCTAGCGGGGGTCAATGAGCAGTTCTTC; CDR3aa: CATSSLAGVNEQFF
v_gene: TRBV4-1; abundance: -; j_gene: TRBJ2-7; d_gene: -; CDR3nt: TGCGCCAGCAGCCAAGGTCCGGAAAAATACGAGCAGTACTTC; CDR3aa: CASSQGPEKYEQYF
v_gene: TRBV5-1; abundance: -; j_gene: TRBJ2-1; d_gene: TRBD2; CDR3nt: TGCGCCAGCAGCCTGGCGGGACTAGCGGGTCTTGATGAGCAGTTCTTC; CDR3aa: CASSLAGLAGLDEQFF
v_gene: TRBV4-1; abundance: -; j_gene: TRBJ2-1; d_gene: -; CDR3nt: TGCGCCAGCAGCCAAGACCCCGGGACGTCCGGCGATGAGCAGTTCTTC; CDR3aa: CASSQDPGTSGDEQFF
v_gene: TRBV4-3; abundance: -; j_gene: TRBJ1-2; d_gene: -; CDR3nt: TGCGCCAGCAGCCAAGATGCGAGTGTCTCTCTCTATGGCTACACCTTC; CDR3aa: CASSQDASVSLYGYTF
v_gene: TRBV9; abundance: -; j_gene: TRBJ1-1; d_gene: TRBD1; CDR3nt: TGTGCCAGCAGCGATGGGACAGCGAACACTGAAGCTTTCTTT; CDR3aa: CASSDGTANTEAFF
v_gene: TRBV7-6; abundance: -; j_gene: TRBJ2-1; d_gene: TRBD2; CDR3nt: TGTGCCAGCAGCTTAGCACTAGCGGCCAACTACAATGAGCAGTTCTTC; CDR3aa: CASSLALAANYNEQFF
v_gene: TRBV2; abundance: -; j_gene: TRBJ2-7; d_gene: TRBD1; CDR3nt: TGTGCCAGCAGGGCAGGGGGCTATTACGAGCAGTACTTC; CDR3aa: CASRAGGYYEQYF
v_gene: TRBV30; abundance: -; j_gene: TRBJ2-7; d_gene: -; CDR3nt: TGTGCCTGGAGTGTTGGGGAAGGCGAGCAGTACTTC; CDR3aa: CAWSVGEGEQYF
v_gene: TRBV30; abundance: -; j_gene: TRBJ2-2; d_gene: TRBD2; CDR3nt: TGTGCCTGGGAGATGGGACTAGCGGGGCGGGGCACCGGGGAGCTGTTTTTT; CDR3aa: CAWEMGLAGRGTGELFF
v_gene: TRBV15; abundance: -; j_gene: TRBJ2-5; d_gene: -; CDR3nt: TGTGCCACCAGCACAGGGGGGAGTTGGGAGACCCAGTACTTC; CDR3aa: CATSTGGSWETQYF
v_gene: TRBV19; abundance: -; j_gene: TRBJ1-1; d_gene: TRBD1; CDR3nt: TGTGCCAGTAGTTTCACAGGGGAATGGACTGAAGCTTTCTTT; CDR3aa: CASSFTGEWTEAFF
v_gene: TRBV19; abundance: -; j_gene: TRBJ1-2; d_gene: -; CDR3nt: TGTGCCAGCTCCCCCTCGACAGCGAACTATGGCTACACCTTC; CDR3aa: CASSPSTANYGYTF
v_gene: TRBV10-2; abundance: -; j_gene: TRBJ2-3; d_gene: -; CDR3nt: TGCGCCAGCAGTGAGCAGACGCTTAGAGGCACAGATACGCAGTATTTT; CDR3aa: CASSEQTLRGTDTQYF
v_gene: TRBV2; abundance: -; j_gene: TRBJ1-2; d_gene: TRBD1; CDR3nt: TGTGCCAGCAGTGAAAAGGGGGCCTCGGCGTTGGATGGCTACACCTTC; CDR3aa: CASSEKGASALDGYTF
v_gene: TRBV7-7; abundance: -; j_gene: TRBJ2-5; d_gene: TRBD1; CDR3nt: TGTGCCAGCAGCCCCGACAGGGCCCGAGGAGAGACCCAGTACTTC; CDR3aa: CASSPDRARGETQYF
v_gene: TRBV7-9; abundance: -; j_gene: TRBJ2-7; d_gene: -; CDR3nt: TGTGCCAGCAGCTTATCCCCAGTGGGAGGACCCTACGAGCAGTACTTC; CDR3aa: CASSLSPVGGPYEQYF
v_gene: TRBV9; abundance: -; j_gene: TRBJ1-2; d_gene: -; CDR3nt: TGTGCCAGCGAGGCAGGCCCCGAGGGCTATGGCTACACCTTC; CDR3aa: CASEAGPEGYGYTF
v_gene: TRBV4-1; abundance: -; j_gene: TRBJ1-2; d_gene: TRBD1; CDR3nt: TGCGCCAGCAGCCACCTACAGGGGCCGGGAGGCTACACCTTC; CDR3aa: CASSHLQGPGGYTF
v_gene: TRBV2; abundance: -; j_gene: TRBJ2-7; d_gene: -; CDR3nt: TGTGCCAGCAGTGGTTCCGAGACAGAACTCTACGAGCAGTACTTC; CDR3aa: CASSGSETELYEQYF
v_gene: TRBV6-6; abundance: -; j_gene: TRBJ2-1; d_gene: TRBD2; CDR3nt: TGTGCCAGCAGCCTGACTAGCGGGAGGTACCATGAGCAGTTCTTC; CDR3aa: CASSLTSGRYHEQFF
v_gene: TRBV7-9; abundance: -; j_gene: TRBJ2-5; d_gene: -; CDR3nt: TGTGCCAGCAGCCTGATTTGGGAGACCCAGTACTTC; CDR3aa: CASSLIWETQYF
v_gene: TRBV6-4; abundance: -; j_gene: TRBJ2-1; d_gene: TRBD2; CDR3nt: TGTGCCAGCAGTGAATCTAGCGGGAGCAATGAGCAGTTCTTC; CDR3aa: CASSESSGSNEQFF
v_gene: TRBV11-2; abundance: -; j_gene: TRBJ2-1; d_gene: -; CDR3nt: TGTGCCAGCAGAACGTTAGTTTCCTACAATGAGCAGTTCTTC; CDR3aa: CASRTLVSYNEQFF
v_gene: TRBV27; abundance: -; j_gene: TRBJ2-1; d_gene: TRBD1; CDR3nt: TGTGCCAGCAGTTTGGGACAGTTCTCCTACAATGAGCAGTTCTTC; CDR3aa: CASSLGQFSYNEQFF
v_gene: TRBV10-3; abundance: -; j_gene: TRBJ2-7; d_gene: -; CDR3nt: TGTGCCATCACCAGGGGTAACGAGCAGTACTTC; CDR3aa: CAITRGNEQYF
v_gene: TRBV7-3; abundance: -; j_gene: TRBJ2-3; d_gene: -; CDR3nt: TGTGCCAGCAGCCCGTGGGGGAGCACAGATACGCAGTATTTT; CDR3aa: CASSPWGSTDTQYF
v_gene: TRBV11-3; abundance: -; j_gene: TRBJ2-3; d_gene: TRBD1; CDR3nt: TGTGCCAGCAGCTTTGGACAGGGGGGCACAGATACGCAGTATTTT; CDR3aa: CASSFGQGGTDTQYF
v_gene: TRBV6-5; abundance: -; j_gene: TRBJ1-2; d_gene: TRBD1; CDR3nt: TGTGCCAGCAGCCCGACCGGGACAGGGGGCGGCTACACCTTC; CDR3aa: CASSPTGTGGGYTF
v_gene: TRBV19; abundance: -; j_gene: TRBJ1-2; d_gene: -; CDR3nt: TGTGCCAGTACCTCACAGGGCATCTATGGCTACACCTTC; CDR3aa: CASTSQGIYGYTF
v_gene: TRBV15; abundance: -; j_gene: TRBJ2-6; d_gene: -; CDR3nt: TGTGCCACCAGCACAGGGACAACGAGCTCTGGGGCCAACGTCCTGACTTTC; CDR3aa: CATSTGTTSSGANVLTF
v_gene: TRBV4-2; abundance: few; j_gene: TRBJ1-3; d_gene: -; CDR3nt: TGTGCCAGCAGCCAAGATTCGGCGGACTCTGGAAACACCATATATTTT; CDR3aa: CASSQDSADSGNTIYF
v_gene: TRBV19; abundance: once; j_gene: TRBJ1-4; d_gene: TRBD1; CDR3nt: TGTGCCAGTAGTAGCGGGACAGTTAATGAAAAACTGTTTTTT; CDR3aa: CASSSGTVNEKLFF